A single sample gave rise to the 7 T cell receptor beta chains below, sequenced in a study of cytomegalovirus exposure and HLA in healthy donors. The PCR made use of 60 Vbeta and 13 Jbeta primers. The assay was immunoSEQ multiplex PCR, and TCRdb's table has in-frame clones only and misses some. The sample lists roughly 190,000 clones, around 67% seen once, with approximately 3% in the top ten. Sequencing was done on a sample of PBMCs. The source is a woman in her twenties or thirties in good health and CMV-seropositive.

The chain has TRBV10-2 and TRBJ1-5; D is undetermined. This CDR3 has 15 residues. Germline V gives CDR1 WSHSY, CDR2 SAAADI. The V and J ends lost 2 bases and 7 bases respectively, with 15 bases between them. The CDR3 sequence is CASSEVELPRQPQHF. CDR3 sequence (DNA): TGCGCCAGCAGTGAGGTCGAACTGCCCAGGCAGCCCCAGCATTTT.

The genes are TRBV4-1 and TRBJ1-1, with D unresolved. The V gene lost 6 bases and the J gene lost 2 bases, with 7 bases spanning the gap. Germline V CDR1 and CDR2: MGHRA, YSYEKL. This CDR3 contains 12 residues. The CDR3 sequence: CASRSGNTEAFF. Written as DNA, the CDR3 is TGCGCCAGCAGGAGCGGTAACACTGAAGCTTTCTTT.

The J gene is TRBJ2-2, the V gene TRBV7-9; a weak D match, TRBD2 (6 bases). Germline V gene sequence: CDR1 SEHNR, CDR2 FQNEAQ (reference sequence). This CDR3 spans 16 amino acids. Trimming took 3 bases from V and 4 from J, leaving 15 bases between them. The CDR3 region is CASSFPSSAPTGELFF. The CDR3 bases are TGTGCCAGCAGCTTCCCCTCTAGCGCGCCCACCGGGGAGCTGTTTTTT.

The chain couples TRBV14 to TRBJ2-2; D ambiguous. V dropped 3 bases and J dropped 1 base, with 12 bases sitting between them. Germline V gene data show CDR1 as SGHDN and CDR2 as FVKESK. The CDR3 loop spans 16 amino acids. CDR3 in amino acids: CASSQRRQLNTGELFF. CDR3 sequence (DNA): TGTGCCAGCAGCCAGCGTAGACAACTGAACACCGGGGAGCTGTTTTTT.

The J gene is TRBJ2-7, the V gene TRBV7-2; TRBD1 agrees at 10 bases. CDR3 length equals 15 residues. The germline gives CDR1 SGHTA, CDR2 FQGNSA. The trim removed 6 bases at V and 1 base at J, leaving 6 bases unmatched. The CDR3 sequence: CASSTRTGGSYEQYF. For the CDR3, the DNA is TGTGCCAGCAGTACACGGACAGGGGGGTCCTACGAGCAGTACTTC.

The V and J genes are TRBV28 and TRBJ2-1; 8 positions agree with TRBD2. Trimming removed 7 bases from V and 6 bases from J; junction bases left unmatched: 14. The CDR3 is made up of 16 amino acids. Germline CDR1 and CDR2: MDHEN and SYDVKM. The CDR3 spells CASILGGAGALNEQFF. The CDR3 region has the DNA TGTGCCAGCATCCTAGGGGGAGCGGGAGCTCTCAATGAGCAGTTCTTC.

V gene TRBV5-1 combines with J gene TRBJ2-1; 11 bases are shared with TRBD2. The junction had 6 bases not matched to a gene; V was cut back by 3 bases and J by 4 bases. CDR3 length: 16 amino acids. Germline V gene sequence: CDR1 SGHRS, CDR2 YFSETQ. The CDR3 nucleotides are TGCGCCAGCAGCTCACGAATAGCGGGAGGGTACAATGAGCAGTTCTTC. Protein: CASSSRIAGGYNEQFF. Variable domain in full (rest from reference TRBV5-1 and TRBJ2-1): KAGVTQTPRYLIKTRGQQVTLSCSPISGHRSVSWYQQTPGQGLQFLFEYFSETQRNKGNFPGRFSGRQFSNSRSEMNVSTLELGDSALYLCASSSRIAGGYNEQFFGPGTRLTVL.